This passage covers 12 T cell receptor beta chains from one sample sequenced in a study of shared clonotypes between healthy human individuals. Sequencing used immunoSEQ multiplex PCR; TCRdb keeps in-frame clones, though not all of them. The sample lists about 2.4 million clones, just over 90% seen once, with roughly 0.14% in the top ten. Sequenced input: naive CD4+ T cells sorted from blood. The subset: CD45RA+ positively selected. These receptor sequences come from a man aged 18 to 30 in good health.

V usage is TRBV7-9 and J usage is TRBJ2-6; 7 nucleotides agree with TRBD2. Trimming cost V 1 base and J 0 bases; bases outside gene matches: 6. Germline V gives CDR1 SEHNR, CDR2 FQNEAQ (reference sequence). The CDR3 runs to 18 residues. This CDR3 reads CASSLGGGRSSGANVLTF. The DNA of the CDR3 is TGTGCCAGCAGCTTAGGAGGCGGGAGAAGCTCTGGGGCCAACGTCCTGACTTTC.

V gene TRBV4-1 combines with J gene TRBJ2-7; D is unresolved. V lost 1 base to trimming and J lost 0 bases, with 7 bases between them. In germline, CDR1 is MGHRA, CDR2 YSYEKL. The CDR3 is 14 residues long. Here the CDR3 DNA reads TGCGCCAGCAGCCAAGTACTATCCTCCTACGAGCAGTACTTC. Its protein product is CASSQVLSSYEQYF.

Concerning this clone itself: The same CDR3 is also encoded by other DNA sequences in this sample. This chain connects TRBV5-1 to TRBJ2-7; 9 nucleotides match TRBD1. CDR1 is SGHRS, CDR2 YFSETQ, per germline. This CDR3 has 14 residues. Trimming removed 4 bases from V and 2 bases from J; junction bases left unmatched: 4. CDR3 sequence (DNA): TGCGCCAGCAGCCGGGGACAGGGTGCCTACGAGCAGTACTTC. Amino acid sequence: CASSRGQGAYEQYF.

The chain combines TRBV10-3 with TRBJ1-1; TRBD1 agrees at 8 bases. This CDR3 is 14 amino acids long. Germline V CDR1 and CDR2: ENHRY, SYGVKD. V was pared by 3 bases and J by 6 bases, with 6 bases of the junction left unmatched. The CDR3 loop is CAISDPQGASEAFF. The DNA of the CDR3 is TGTGCCATCAGTGACCCCCAGGGGGCCTCTGAAGCTTTCTTT.

As to this clone: Distinct nucleotide sequences in the sample also encode this CDR3. The chain is built from TRBV5-1 and TRBJ1-5; TRBD1 aligns across 8 bases. Per germline, CDR1 SGHRS and CDR2 YFSETQ. The CDR3 runs 14 residues. The V segment lost 0 bases and the J segment 4 bases; nucleotides outside the gene matches: 0. As DNA, the CDR3 is TGCGCCAGCAGCTTGGACAGGGGGAATCAGCCCCAGCATTTT. Amino acids: CASSLDRGNQPQHF.

Notes on this clone: The identical CDR3 is also encoded by other nucleotide sequences in the sample. The V gene is TRBV7-6, the J gene TRBJ2-3; TRBD2 matches 9 bases. Germline CDR1 reads SGHVS; CDR2 reads FNYEAQ. The V and J ends lost 4 bases and 0 bases, in that order; junction bases with no gene match: 5. The CDR3 sequence is 16 residues long. DNA for the CDR3: TGTGCCAGCAGCTCCCCAACTAGCGGGAGCACAGATACGCAGTATTTT. Encoded protein: CASSSPTSGSTDTQYF.

J is TRBJ2-7 and V is TRBV9; 8 nucleotides line up with TRBD2. CDR3 size: 16 residues. Germline CDR1 and CDR2: SGDLS and YYNGEE. V was clipped by 4 bases and J by 2 bases; unmatched bases: 11. The CDR3 nucleotides read TGTGCCAGCAGCACCGCCGGGGGGGGACTACCCTACGAGCAGTACTTC. Translation gives CASSTAGGGLPYEQYF.

CDR3 sequence: CASSLAGFSRLAWSYEQYF. In nucleotides, the CDR3 is TGTGCCAGCAGCTTAGCGGGGTTCTCCCGTCTCGCCTGGTCCTACGAGCAGTACTTC. The J gene is TRBJ2-7, the V gene TRBV7-2; D is undetermined. This CDR3 comprises 19 residues. Trimming took 0 bases from V and 1 from J, leaving 22 bases between them. The germline CDR1 and CDR2 sequences are SGHTA and FQGNSA.

Written as DNA, the CDR3 is TGTGCCAGCAGTGAAGAACGGACCTATAATTCACCCCTCCACTTT. Translation gives CASSEERTYNSPLHF. The rearrangement uses TRBV25-1 and TRBJ1-6; D unresolved. The CDR3 is 15 residues long. Germline V lookup: CDR1 MGHDK, CDR2 SYGVNS. Trimming removed 2 bases from V and 2 bases from J, with 7 bases in between.

J is TRBJ1-6 and V is TRBV5-1; D may be TRBD1 (6 bases). The V end was cut by 0 bases, the J end by 11 bases, with 12 bases between. The CDR3 consists of 14 residues. Germline V gene lookup returns CDR1 SGHRS and CDR2 YFSETQ. CDR3 sequence: CASSLEGEGAPLHF. The CDR3 bases are TGCGCCAGCAGCTTGGAGGGGGAAGGGGCACCCCTCCACTTT.

The chain carries TRBV28 and TRBJ1-1, with D perhaps matching TRBD1 (5 bases). Per the germline V gene, CDR1 is MDHEN and CDR2 is SYDVKM. Trimming shortened V by 5 bases and J by 0 bases, and 10 bases separated the two germline ends. This CDR3 is built from 14 residues. The CDR3 DNA follows: TGTGCCAGCAGTGGGGGGGGTTTGAACACTGAAGCTTTCTTT. It is translated as CASSGGGLNTEAFF.

This chain links TRBV5-4 with TRBJ2-1; 8 bases match TRBD2. V lost 4 bases and J lost 5; bases outside the gene matches: 11. CDR1 and CDR2 (germline): SGHNT, YYREEE (reference sequence). There are 16 residues in the CDR3. CDR3: CASSQITSGENNEQFF. The CDR3 DNA follows: TGTGCCAGCAGCCAGATAACTAGCGGAGAGAACAATGAGCAGTTCTTC.